Detailed here is one T cell receptor (beta chain). Its cognate antigen is unknown. The CDR3 loop spans 17 amino acids. Germline CDR1 and CDR2: SEHNR and FQNEAQ (reference sequence). Trimming removed 1 base at V and 3 bases at J, with 18 bases between. Primers included in the PCR were 60 Vbeta and 13 Jbeta primers. The method was immunoSEQ multiplex PCR; TCRdb's version includes in-frame clones alone and lacks a portion of them. The sample records 160,000 or so clones, less than 80% being singletons. These data originate in a study of cytomegalovirus exposure and HLA in healthy donors. Across the study: T cells numbering about 179 million yielded approximately 120 million unique TCR beta sequences in an earlier analysis. Findings of the study overall: CMV serostatus was the only immune exposure information that was available. Analysis was carried out at a later point, and it linked a missense DCLRE1C variant to TCR beta V- and J-gene trimming. Most likely, a cluster of highly shared sequence variants arose as a sequencing artifact.

Sequences were obtained from PBMCs. The J gene is TRBJ1-2, the V gene TRBV7-9; weak D call: TRBD1 (6 bases). This receptor was taken from a woman in her thirties or forties in good health and CMV-seronegative. CDR3 region: CASSLGGVSGTYYGYTF. As DNA, the CDR3 is TGTGCCAGCAGCTTAGGCGGAGTATCCGGGACATACTATGGCTACACCTTC.